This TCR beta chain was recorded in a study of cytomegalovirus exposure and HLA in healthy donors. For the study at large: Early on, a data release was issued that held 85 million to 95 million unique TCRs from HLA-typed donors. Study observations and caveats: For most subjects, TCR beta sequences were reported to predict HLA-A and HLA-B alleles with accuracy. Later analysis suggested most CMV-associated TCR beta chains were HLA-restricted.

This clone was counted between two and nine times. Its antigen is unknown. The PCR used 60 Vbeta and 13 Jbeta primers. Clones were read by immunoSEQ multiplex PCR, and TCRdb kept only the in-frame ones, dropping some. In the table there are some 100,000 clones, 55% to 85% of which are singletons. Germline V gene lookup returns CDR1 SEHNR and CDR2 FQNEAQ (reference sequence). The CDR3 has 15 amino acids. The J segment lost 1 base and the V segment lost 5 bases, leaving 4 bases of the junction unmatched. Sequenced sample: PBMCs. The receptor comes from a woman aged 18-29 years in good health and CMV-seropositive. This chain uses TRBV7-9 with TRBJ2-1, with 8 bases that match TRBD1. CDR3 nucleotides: TGTGCCAGCAGCCCCAGGACAGGGTCCTACAATGAGCAGTTCTTC. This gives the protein CASSPRTGSYNEQFF.